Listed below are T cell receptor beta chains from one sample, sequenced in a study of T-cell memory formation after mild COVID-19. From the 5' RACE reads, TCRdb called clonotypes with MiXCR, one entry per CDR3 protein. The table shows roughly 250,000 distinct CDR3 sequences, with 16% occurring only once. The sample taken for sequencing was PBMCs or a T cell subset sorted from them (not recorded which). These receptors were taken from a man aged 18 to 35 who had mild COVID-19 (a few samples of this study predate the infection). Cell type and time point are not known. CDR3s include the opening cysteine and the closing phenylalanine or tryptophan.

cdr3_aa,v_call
CASSKVEVRAKNIQYF,TRBV21-1
CAWSGGRWSEKLFF,TRBV30
CASSFGPRGVSTF,TRBV7-2
CASSQEQGARETQYF,TRBV14
CASSLAPPAGGEDTQYF,TRBV5-1
CASSPGQIQETQYF,TRBV5-1
CAITLDRASDTQYF,TRBV10-3
CASSRQPPVTGSTDTQYF,TRBV6-2/TRBV6-3
CASSLGTGLMNTEAFF,TRBV5-4
CASSPQGDQPQHF,TRBV19
CASSLAGGPEGQYF,TRBV5-1
CASSEISPLHF,TRBV2
CASSVSWVNYEQYF,TRBV12-3/TRBV12-4
CASSEAGQGGGYTF,TRBV6-1
CASSPQGIMNTEAFF,TRBV4-3
CASSLTGERQETQYF,TRBV5-1
CASSLAPFFTDTQYF,TRBV7-2
CASSPPFTPLHF,TRBV12-3/TRBV12-4